These 28 T cell receptor beta chains came from one sample sequenced in a study of sequential checkpoint blockade in melanoma. Stated treatment: randomized to nivolumab then ipilimumab (arm A) or the reverse (arm B). The table came from immunoSEQ multiplex PCR; TCRdb's copy has only in-frame clones and leaves some out. The data contain 6,500 to 10,000 clones, approximately 67% of them singletons. The input for sequencing was CD8+ T cells sorted from blood (inferred from file names), taken from a patient given nivolumab and ipilimumab in sequence. The receptors were gathered from a human patient with melanoma. Some clones in this sample may be carry-over from other donors' samples.

J is TRBJ1-2 and V is TRBV28; D perhaps matches TRBD1 (5 bases). Trimming took 7 bases from V and 4 from J, leaving 19 bases between them. The V gene's germline CDR1 is MDHEN and CDR2 SYDVKM. The CDR3 is made up of 15 amino acids. The CDR3 sequence is CASTLVLSGSYGYTF. Written as DNA, the CDR3 is TGTGCCAGCACCTTAGTCTTATCAGGGTCCTATGGCTACACCTTC.

Remarks on this clone: A read error likely explains this, since a far larger clone differs by one base. The chain couples TRBV4-3 to TRBJ2-7; 7 positions agree with TRBD1. Germline CDR1 is LGHNA and CDR2 is YSLEER. The CDR3 length is 15 residues. Trimming cost V 4 bases and J 2 bases; bases outside gene matches: 8. This chain's CDR3 is CASSPRTGLTYEQYF. The CDR3 nucleotides read TGCGCCAGCAGCCCCCGGACAGGCCTAACCTACGAGCAGTACTTC.

This clone was picked up a small number of times. This chain uses TRBV6-6 with TRBJ2-7; the D gene is possibly TRBD2 (5 bases). This CDR3 region has 10 residues. CDR1 and CDR2 from the germline V gene are MNHNY and SVGAGI (reference sequence). V gave up 7 bases and J gave up 7 bases, with 8 bases separating them. The CDR3 spells CASTSGEQYF. The CDR3 DNA is TGTGCCAGCACCTCGGGGGAGCAGTACTTC.

This clone is termed medium-sized. The rearrangement links TRBV27 to TRBJ1-4, with D perhaps TRBD1 (5 bases). Trimming pared 5 bases from V and 8 bases from J, leaving 18 bases between. Per germline, CDR1 MNHEY and CDR2 SMNVEV (reference sequence). CDR3 length: 15 amino acids. The DNA of the CDR3 is TGTGCCAGCAGTCCTCTGGGGGGGTCGGGAGAAAAACTGTTTTTT. It encodes CASSPLGGSGEKLFF.

The chain uses TRBV7-2 and TRBJ2-5; 8 bases map to TRBD2. Unmatched junction bases numbered 8, after V lost 5 bases and J lost 0 bases. This CDR3 comprises 16 residues. Looked up from germline, CDR1 is SGHTA and CDR2 is FQGNSA. The CDR3 DNA reads as TGTGCCAGCAGCCAGGGGAGGCGGGGGGACCAAGAGACCCAGTACTTC. Translating gives CASSQGRRGDQETQYF.

Regarding this clone: Mismatch with germline at one junction end may stem from a read error. The chain carries TRBV29-1 and TRBJ1-2; D possibly corresponds to TRBD1 (5 bases). There are 12 residues in the CDR3. Germline V gene data show CDR1 as SQVTM and CDR2 as ANQGSEA. CDR3 coding DNA: TGCAGCGTTGAAGAAGTGGGCAGGGTCTTTGGGTTC. Translated, it gives CSVEEVGRVFGF.

This clone was picked up one time. V is TRBV2 and J is TRBJ2-2; no clear D gene. V dropped 6 bases and J dropped 1 base, with 9 bases sitting between them. CDR1 and CDR2 from the germline V gene are SNHLY and FYNNEI. The CDR3 is 14 residues long. Written as DNA, the CDR3 is TGTGCCAGCAGCCCTCGACAGAACACCGGGGAGCTGTTTTTT. The encoded protein is CASSPRQNTGELFF.

CDR3 in DNA: TGTGCCAGCAGCTTACTCCAGGGCGCGTCCTACGAGCAGTACTTC. This sequence encodes CASSLLQGASYEQYF. The J gene is TRBJ2-7, the V gene TRBV11-3; TRBD1 might be the D (5 bases). The CDR3 is 15 residues long. Looked up from germline, CDR1 is SGHNT and CDR2 is YENEEA. V was pared by 2 bases and J by 1 base, with 12 bases between.

This clone was seen more than once but under ten times. This chain joins TRBV27 and TRBJ2-1, with a weak D call TRBD2 (6 bases). This CDR3 has 12 residues. The ends were cut back, 5 bases at V and 8 bases at J, with 10 bases in the middle. Germline loops: CDR1 MNHEY, CDR2 SMNVEV (reference sequence). Here the CDR3 DNA reads TGTGCCAGCAGTGCGGGAAAGGATGAGCAGTTCTTC. Encoded protein: CASSAGKDEQFF.

V and J are TRBV7-9 and TRBJ2-7, with D tentatively TRBD2 (6 bases). The CDR3 runs to 14 residues. The V gene lost 5 bases and the J gene lost 3 bases, with 14 bases spanning the gap. Germline V gene sequence: CDR1 SEHNR, CDR2 FQNEAQ (reference sequence). The CDR3 coding sequence is TGTGCCAGCAGCGTCGGGACTGACCTCTACGAGCAGTACTTC. Translation gives CASSVGTDLYEQYF.

This clone was observed a few times. The chain uses TRBV7-9 and TRBJ1-2, with D unclear. The germline V and J ends were trimmed by 1 base and 3 bases, with 6 bases remaining between them. The CDR3 is 13 amino acids. Germline-derived CDR1 and CDR2 are SEHNR and FQNEAQ (reference sequence). The CDR3 DNA is TGTGCCAGCAGCTTAGGGCAGTACTATGGCTACACCTTC. It specifies CASSLGQYYGYTF. The whole variable domain, remainder taken from reference TRBV7-9 and TRBJ1-2, is DTGVSQNPRHKITKRGQNVTFRCDPISEHNRLYWYRQTLGQGPEFLTYFQNEAQLEKSRLLSDRFSAERPKGSFSTLEIQRTEQGDSAMYLCASSLGQYYGYTFGSGTRLTVV.

The chain recombines TRBV27 with TRBJ1-5, with 8 positions matching TRBD1. The germline V gene encodes CDR1 MNHEY and CDR2 SMNVEV (reference sequence). The CDR3 runs 18 residues. J gave up 4 bases and V 5 bases, and 16 bases lay outside the gene matches. CDR3 loop: CASSLYDRGVFQNQPQHF. Written as DNA, the CDR3 is TGTGCCAGCAGTCTTTATGACAGGGGAGTCTTTCAAAATCAGCCCCAGCATTTT.

The chain joins TRBV30 to TRBJ1-2, with D possibly TRBD1 on 5 matching bases. Trimming took off 0 bases at V and 3 bases at J, with 8 bases between the two ends. Germline CDR1 and CDR2: GTSNPN and SVGIG (reference sequence). The CDR3 covers 13 residues. The CDR3 reads CAWSVRGDYGYTF. The CDR3 DNA follows: TGTGCCTGGAGTGTACGGGGGGACTATGGCTACACCTTC.

The chain employs TRBV7-9 and TRBJ2-7; D is possibly TRBD1 (6 bases). The CDR3 extends over 16 amino acids. The germline CDR1 and CDR2 sequences are SEHNR and FQNEAQ (reference sequence). Trimming removed 1 base at V and 5 bases at J, with 18 bases between. The CDR3 spells CASSLGAGQWGNEQYF. CDR3 bases: TGTGCCAGCAGCTTAGGGGCCGGACAGTGGGGCAACGAGCAGTACTTC.

The chain is built from TRBV11-3 and TRBJ1-1, with 8 positions matching TRBD1. Germline lookup yields CDR1 SGHNT and CDR2 YENEEA. This CDR3 has 12 amino acids. V lost 3 bases to trimming and J lost 8 bases; unmatched junction nucleotides: 2. CDR3: CASSFWDREAFF. The CDR3 region has the DNA TGTGCCAGCAGCTTTTGGGACAGGGAAGCTTTCTTT. Drawing the rest from reference TRBV11-3 and TRBJ1-1, the complete variable domain is EAGVVQSPRYKIIEKKQPVAFWCNPISGHNTLYWYLQNLGQGPELLIRYENEEAVDDSQLPKDRFSAERLKGVDSTLKIQPAELGDSAVYLCASSFWDREAFFGQGTRLTVV.

The rearrangement uses TRBV5-1 and TRBJ1-3; TRBD1 agrees at 10 bases. V was pared by 2 bases and J by 2 bases, with 1 base of the junction left unmatched. Germline CDR1 and CDR2: SGHRS and YFSETQ. The CDR3 covers 15 residues. The CDR3 DNA sequence: TGCGCCAGCAGCTTTGACAGGGGGCCTGGAAACACCATATATTTT. Residues: CASSFDRGPGNTIYF.

The chain employs TRBV12-5 and TRBJ1-1; TRBD1 matches 10 bases. Germline CDR1 LGHNT, CDR2 FRNRAP. The CDR3 extends over 14 amino acids. V was pared by 6 bases and J by 7 bases, with 8 bases of the junction left unmatched. The CDR3 DNA follows: TGTGCTAGTGGACCGACAGGGGGCGTTGATGAAGCTTTCTTT. Protein sequence: CASGPTGGVDEAFF.

This chain uses TRBV9 with TRBJ1-4; 11 nucleotides align to TRBD1. CDR1 SGDLS and CDR2 YYNGEE come from the germline V gene. Germline trimming cut 3 bases from V and 3 bases from J; bases unmatched to any gene: 19. The CDR3 has 21 residues. CDR3 coding DNA: TGTGCCAGCAGCGGCTTAACTACCGGGACAGGGGGGATCGAGGCTAATGAAAAACTGTTTTTT. It specifies CASSGLTTGTGGIEANEKLFF.

J is TRBJ2-5 and V is TRBV28, with D possibly TRBD2 on 6 matching bases. V was clipped by 4 bases and J by 7 bases, with 22 bases between them. The CDR3 contains 16 residues. The germline CDR1 and CDR2 sequences are MDHEN and SYDVKM. The CDR3 protein is CASSSSSGVVRVTQYF. CDR3 DNA sequence: TGTGCCAGCAGTTCCTCCTCGGGGGTAGTGAGGGTGACCCAGTACTTC.

This clone was observed a few times. The V call is TRBV4-1, the J call TRBJ2-7; D unclear. Germline V gene data show CDR1 as MGHRA and CDR2 as YSYEKL. The CDR3 runs to 12 residues. V lost 6 bases and J lost 0, with 6 bases in between. The CDR3 DNA is TGCGCCAGCAGGGCGGACTCCTACGAGCAGTACTTC. Its protein product is CASRADSYEQYF.

The chain combines TRBV4-3 with TRBJ1-1; no reliable D call. CDR1 is LGHNA, CDR2 YSLEER, per germline. The length of the CDR3 is 13 residues. V was clipped by 2 bases and J by 4 bases, with 8 bases between them. The CDR3 DNA sequence: TGCGCCAGCAGCCAAAAGTGGAGCACTGAAGCTTTCTTT. Amino acid sequence: CASSQKWSTEAFF.

This clone has just one count. This chain uses TRBV10-3 with TRBJ1-4, with 8 bases fitting TRBD1. The CDR3 sequence is 14 residues long. V was clipped by 4 bases and J by 8 bases; unmatched bases: 6. CDR1 is ENHRY and CDR2 is SYGVKD in the germline V gene. CDR3 protein: CAISGTGNKEKLFF. For the CDR3, the DNA is TGTGCCATCAGTGGGACAGGGAATAAGGAAAAACTGTTTTTT.

The chain combines TRBV9 with TRBJ2-3; 7 nucleotides line up with TRBD2. Per germline, CDR1 SGDLS and CDR2 YYNGEE. The length of the CDR3 is 15 residues. V lost 4 bases, J lost 2 bases, and 7 bases stayed unmatched. The CDR3 bases are TGTGCCAGCAGCTTCCGGCGGGGGTACACAGATACGCAGTATTTT. As protein: CASSFRRGYTDTQYF.

Points on this clone: A far bigger clonotype differs at one base, so this is likely a read error. The chain has TRBV27 and TRBJ2-7; 10 nucleotides line up with TRBD1. From germline, CDR1 is MNHEY and CDR2 SMNVEV (reference sequence). The ends lost 11 bases at V and 6 bases at J; junction bases unmatched: 13. The CDR3 runs 14 residues. The CDR3 sequence: CARTRGTGAAEQYF. The DNA for the CDR3 is TGTGCCCGCACACGAGGGACAGGGGCGGCCGAGCAGTACTTC.

The rearrangement links TRBV6-6 to TRBJ2-7, with 8 bases identical to TRBD1. The CDR3 consists of 15 residues. V lost 5 bases, J lost 2 bases, and 8 bases stayed unmatched. Germline V gives CDR1 MNHNY, CDR2 SVGAGI (reference sequence). The CDR3 sequence: CASSLTGTGPYEQYF. The CDR3, as DNA: TGTGCCAGCAGTCTCACCGGGACAGGTCCCTACGAGCAGTACTTC.

This clone was seen a few times. This probably arose from a read error, given a far larger clone one base away. Without the conserved terminal phenylalanine or tryptophan, this CDR3 likely stems from a read error. The chain couples TRBV30 to TRBJ2-7; D call uncertain. The CDR3 spans 14 residues. Germline V gene sequence: CDR1 GTSNPN, CDR2 SVGIG (reference sequence). Trimming pared 4 bases from V and 3 bases from J, leaving 16 bases between. CDR3 nucleotide sequence: TGTGCCTGGATTTTCCGGCGACTGGTCTACGAGCAGTACATC. Translation: CAWIFRRLVYEQYI.

This clone was observed a handful of times. The chain employs TRBV4-1 and TRBJ1-2; D uncertain. This CDR3 region has 14 residues. V shed 4 bases and J shed 4 bases, with 13 bases lying between them. The germline CDR1 and CDR2 sequences are MGHRA and YSYEKL. CDR3 residues: CASSLSGVSYGYTF. The CDR3 nucleotides are TGCGCCAGCAGCCTTTCCGGTGTGTCCTATGGCTACACCTTC.

V usage is TRBV19 and J usage is TRBJ2-7; 9 bases agree with TRBD2. V trimming: 5 bases; J trimming: 2 bases; junction bases outside the gene matches: 4. CDR3 length equals 14 residues. Germline loops: CDR1 LNHDA, CDR2 SQIVND (reference sequence). The DNA of the CDR3 is TGTGCCAGTAGTCCGTCTAGCGGGGCCTACGAGCAGTACTTC. Protein sequence: CASSPSSGAYEQYF. Variable domain in full (rest from reference TRBV19 and TRBJ2-7): DGGITQSPKYLFRKEGQNVTLSCEQNLNHDAMYWYRQDPGQGLRLIYYSQIVNDFQKGDIAEGYSVSREKKESFPLTVTSAQKNPTAFYLCASSPSSGAYEQYFGPGTRLTVT.